This TCR beta chain appears in the sequencing data of a study of cytomegalovirus exposure and HLA in healthy donors. Study-wide points: Within a later analysis, the majority of CMV-associated TCR beta chains appeared HLA-restricted. Relative to the approximately 630-donor mean, N-insertions were reportedly fewer in an Asian-associated ancestry cluster in a later analysis.

In its sample, this clone was seen once. What it binds is unknown. PCR amplification relied on 60 Vbeta primers (plus 13 Jbeta primers). TCRdb's copy holds only in-frame clones and misses some; the assay was immunoSEQ multiplex PCR. The profile covers about 140,000 clones, with 73% appearing a single time and approximately 15% taken by the ten largest. Investigators did not record CMV serostatus for this donor. V was clipped by 1 base and J by 1 base, with 7 bases between them. Germline V gene sequence: CDR1 SEHNR, CDR2 FQNEAQ (reference sequence). The CDR3 is made up of 14 amino acids. The sequenced material came from PBMCs. The receptor's source is a human donor in good health. The chain links TRBV7-9 to TRBJ2-5; D remains unclear. The DNA of the CDR3 is TGTGCCAGCAGCTTAGAGCCTCTCCAAGAGACCCAGTACTTC. Its protein is CASSLEPLQETQYF.